These 24 T cell receptor beta chains were sequenced from one sample in a study of blood T cell repertoires in COVID-19. Repertoires were generated with immunoSEQ multiplex PCR, while TCRdb's copy carries only in-frame clones and drops some. The table has a few hundred thousand clones, roughly 86% seen once. Sequencing used peripheral blood. These receptors originate from a human donor in a cohort sampled during active COVID-19.

CDR3: CATQGPGVEQYF. The CDR3 DNA is TGTGCCACCCAGGGTCCGGGGGTCGAGCAGTACTTC. V gene TRBV15 combines with J gene TRBJ2-7; D perhaps matches TRBD2 (6 bases). The germline V gene has CDR1 LNHNV and CDR2 YYDKDF (reference sequence). V lost 8 bases to trimming and J lost 6 bases, with 14 bases between them. The CDR3 runs 12 residues.

This sequence joins TRBV4-1 and TRBJ1-5; maybe TRBD1 (6 bases). Per germline, CDR1 MGHRA and CDR2 YSYEKL. The V end was cut by 4 bases, the J end by 4 bases, with 11 bases between. This CDR3 is built from 14 residues. The CDR3 loop reads CASSLGQGNQPQHF. The CDR3 DNA sequence: TGCGCCAGCAGCCTAGGCCAGGGGAATCAGCCCCAGCATTTT.

This clone occurred once. The rearrangement joins TRBV3-1 (or the pseudogene TRBV3-2) to TRBJ2-7; maybe TRBD2 (6 bases). CDR3 length: 15 residues. V was trimmed by 1 base and J by 6 bases, leaving 16 bases between them. Germline V gene data show CDR1 as LGHDT and CDR2 as YNNKEL (reference sequence). CDR3 nucleotides: TGTGCCAGCAGCCAAGCTTCGGGAGCAGTATCCGAGCAGTACTTC. Its protein product is CASSQASGAVSEQYF.

V gene TRBV21-1 combines with J gene TRBJ2-2; TRBD2 is the table's D call and was not checked against the DNA. TRBV21-1 is a listed pseudogene. The CDR3 consists of 13 residues. The DNA for the CDR3 is TGTGCCATCCGGGGGGGGAACACCGGGGAGCTGTTTTTT. This sequence encodes CAIRGGNTGELFF.

The chain employs TRBV9 and TRBJ1-2, with a possible D match to TRBD1 (5 bases). The ends were cut back, 0 bases at V and 3 bases at J, with 9 bases in the middle. In germline, CDR1 is SGDLS, CDR2 YYNGEE. The CDR3 is 14 residues long. The CDR3 nucleotides read TGTGCCAGCAGCGTAGACGAGACAGACTATGGCTACACCTTC. Protein: CASSVDETDYGYTF.

Only one count was recorded for this clone. J is TRBJ2-1 and V is TRBV6-5; 8 bases map to TRBD2. This CDR3 is built from 13 residues. The V gene's germline CDR1 is MNHEY and CDR2 SVGAGI. Trimming took 6 bases from V and 9 from J; bases not matched to a gene: 7. The CDR3 DNA is TGTGCCAGCAGCGCGGGGGGCCTGAGTGAGCAGTTCTTC. It yields the protein CASSAGGLSEQFF.

The chain has TRBV5-1 and TRBJ1-1, with D unresolved. CDR3 length: 15 amino acids. Trimming cost V 0 bases and J 0 bases, with 9 bases left between them. Per germline, CDR1 SGHRS and CDR2 YFSETQ. CDR3 bases: TGCGCCAGCAGCTTGGCCGCGGGAATGAACACTGAAGCTTTCTTT. Amino acids: CASSLAAGMNTEAFF.

A few counts support this clone. The V call is TRBV4-1, the J call TRBJ1-1; D ambiguous. Trimming removed 0 bases at V and 8 bases at J, with 22 bases between. The CDR3 has 17 amino acids. CDR1 and CDR2 from the germline V gene are MGHRA and YSYEKL. The CDR3 region is CASSQDSNRGLEREAFF. The CDR3 DNA sequence: TGCGCCAGCAGCCAAGATAGTAATAGAGGGTTAGAGAGAGAAGCTTTCTTT.

The chain employs TRBV4-1 and TRBJ1-3, with a weak D call TRBD1 (5 bases). Germline V gives CDR1 MGHRA, CDR2 YSYEKL. The CDR3 consists of 14 residues. V lost 1 base and J 7 bases, leaving 11 bases between the germline ends. The DNA for the CDR3 is TGCGCCAGCAGCCAAGCCTTCGGGGGGAACACCATATATTTT. Translating gives CASSQAFGGNTIYF.

The genes are TRBV4-3 and TRBJ1-2; 10 nucleotides line up with TRBD1. V dropped 5 bases and J dropped 6; count of bases not matched to a gene: 9. Per the germline V gene, CDR1 is LGHNA and CDR2 is YSLEER. This CDR3 is 15 amino acids long. For the CDR3, the DNA is TGCGCCAGCAGCGGGGACAGGGGATTTTCGGATGGCTACACCTTC. Protein product: CASSGDRGFSDGYTF.

The V gene is TRBV19, the J gene TRBJ1-2, with a tentative D call TRBD1 (5 bases). Trimming removed 11 bases at V and 4 bases at J, with 20 bases between. CDR1 and CDR2 from the germline V gene are LNHDA and SQIVND (reference sequence). This CDR3 region has 14 residues. The CDR3 DNA sequence: TGTGCCGCCCAAGGAGCGGGGCGAGGCTATGGCTACACCTTC. Residues: CAAQGAGRGYGYTF. The whole variable domain, filled in from reference TRBV19 and TRBJ1-2, reads DGGITQSPKYLFRKEGQNVTLSCEQNLNHDAMYWYRQDPGQGLRLIYYSQIVNDFQKGDIAEGYSVSREKKESFPLTVTSAQKNPTAFYLCAAQGAGRGYGYTFGSGTRLTVV.

For this clone: Other DNA sequences of this sample code for an identical CDR3. The gene calls are TRBV30 and TRBJ1-5; D might be TRBD1 (5 bases). V lost 2 bases, J lost 2 bases, and 7 bases lay in between. This CDR3 has 13 residues. Per the germline V gene, CDR1 is GTSNPN and CDR2 is SVGIG (reference sequence). The CDR3 loop is CAWSKGGNQPQHF. In DNA, the CDR3 is TGTGCCTGGAGTAAAGGGGGCAATCAGCCCCAGCATTTT.

This clone was observed a handful of times. Mismatch with germline at one junction end may stem from a read error. CDR3 sequence: CASSITVNAGELFF. The CDR3 bases are TGTGCCAGTAGTATTACAGTGAACGCCGGGGAGCTGTTTTTT. The chain combines TRBV19 with TRBJ2-2; D is undetermined. The CDR3 is 14 amino acids. Germline V gives CDR1 LNHDA, CDR2 SQIVND (reference sequence).

J is TRBJ2-7 and V is TRBV5-6; 9 nucleotides align to TRBD2. CDR3 length: 16 residues. The V gene end was trimmed by 4 bases and the J gene end by 4 bases; junction bases not matched to a gene: 12. Per the germline V gene, CDR1 is SGHDT and CDR2 is YYEEEE. This CDR3 is CASSPRDSGRVYEQYF. The CDR3 region has the DNA TGTGCCAGCAGCCCCAGAGATAGCGGGAGAGTTTACGAGCAGTACTTC.

The V call is TRBV4-3, the J call TRBJ2-7; 10 positions agree with TRBD1. The germline V gene has CDR1 LGHNA and CDR2 YSLEER. Trimming removed 4 bases from V and 6 bases from J; junction bases left unmatched: 9. This CDR3 has 15 amino acids. As DNA, the CDR3 is TGCGCCAGCAGCCGACAAGGGACAGGGGCTCTCGAGCAGTACTTC. Encoded protein: CASSRQGTGALEQYF.

This sequence joins TRBV4-2 and TRBJ2-7, with 10 bases identical to TRBD2. The CDR3 length is 18 residues. V was clipped by 0 bases and J by 6 bases; unmatched bases: 14. Germline V CDR1 and CDR2: LGHNA, YNFKEQ. CDR3 coding DNA: TGTGCCAGCAGCCAAGATCCGGCTAGCGGGAGATCATCCCTCGAGCAGTACTTC. This codes for CASSQDPASGRSSLEQYF.

This CDR3 reads CAWSLGAEQYF. The CDR3 nucleotides read TGTGCCTGGTCCCTGGGAGCCGAGCAGTACTTC. The rearrangement uses TRBV30 and TRBJ2-7; perhaps TRBD2 as D (5 bases). CDR3 length: 11 amino acids. CDR1 is GTSNPN and CDR2 is SVGIG in the germline V gene (reference sequence). Trimming removed 5 bases from V and 6 bases from J, with 11 bases in between.

The V and J genes are TRBV12-5 and TRBJ1-2, with TRBD1 identical over 8 bases. Trimming cost V 6 bases and J 4 bases; bases outside gene matches: 13. Germline lookup yields CDR1 LGHNT and CDR2 FRNRAP. This CDR3 comprises 16 residues. CDR3 protein: CASGLRTGPRGYGYTF. The DNA for the CDR3 is TGTGCTAGTGGCCTAAGGACAGGGCCAAGGGGCTATGGCTACACCTTC.

The CDR3 sequence: CASSFRKEGEQYF. Written as DNA, the CDR3 is TGTGCCAGCAGTTTTAGGAAGGAGGGCGAGCAGTACTTC. The V and J genes are TRBV12-3 or TRBV12-4 and TRBJ2-7, with a tentative D call TRBD2 (6 bases). The CDR3 has 13 residues. The V end lost 3 bases, the J end lost 6 bases, and 12 bases lay between the germline ends.

The V call is TRBV15, the J call TRBJ1-2, with D tentatively TRBD1 (6 bases). V lost 5 bases, J lost 8 bases, and 15 bases lay in between. CDR1 and CDR2 from the germline V gene are LNHNV and YYDKDF (reference sequence). CDR3 length: 13 amino acids. The CDR3 DNA reads as TGTGCCACCAGCGGAAGTTACAGGGAGGGCTACACCTTC. It specifies CATSGSYREGYTF.

This clone was detected only once. The chain couples TRBV28 to TRBJ2-7, with D perhaps matching TRBD2 (5 bases). CDR3 length: 14 residues. Germline V gives CDR1 MDHEN, CDR2 SYDVKM. Trimming left V 5 bases short and J 5 bases short, with 16 bases between. CDR3 in amino acids: CASSRRRERDEQYF. As DNA, the CDR3 is TGTGCCAGCAGTCGGAGGCGAGAACGCGACGAGCAGTACTTC. The full variable domain, in which reference TRBV28 and TRBJ2-7 provide the parts outside the CDR3, is DVKVTQSSRYLVKRTGEKVFLECVQDMDHENMFWYRQDPGLGLRLIYFSYDVKMKEKGDIPEGYSVSREKKERFSLILESASTNQTSMYLCASSRRRERDEQYFGPGTRLTVT.

The chain carries TRBV7-9 and TRBJ2-2; tentatively, D is TRBD1 (6 bases). This CDR3 spans 17 amino acids. Trimming cost V 4 bases and J 2 bases, with 17 bases left between them. The germline CDR1 and CDR2 sequences are SEHNR and FQNEAQ (reference sequence). DNA of the CDR3: TGTGCCAGCAGCTCCCGGGACACCCCATTAAACACCGGGGAGCTGTTTTTT. Protein product: CASSSRDTPLNTGELFF.

This clone has only one observation. The chain uses TRBV15 and TRBJ1-4; TRBD1 agrees at 8 bases. In germline, CDR1 is LNHNV, CDR2 YYDKDF (reference sequence). The length of the CDR3 is 16 residues. Trimming cost V 1 base and J 4 bases; bases outside gene matches: 5. This CDR3 reads CATSRGTGSGNEKLFF. The CDR3 DNA is TGTGCCACCAGCAGAGGGACAGGGAGCGGTAATGAAAAACTGTTTTTT. Looking up the rest from reference TRBV15 and TRBJ1-4 gives the full variable domain: DAMVIQNPRYQVTQFGKPVTLSCSQTLNHNVMYWYQQKSSQAPKLLFHYYDKDFNNEADTPDNFQSRRPNTSFCFLDIRSPGLGDTAMYLCATSRGTGSGNEKLFFGSGTQLSVL.

This clone was seen once. This chain links TRBV9 with TRBJ2-1; no clear D. Trimming took off 4 bases at V and 5 bases at J, with 16 bases between the two ends. The CDR3 consists of 15 residues. Germline CDR1 is SGDLS and CDR2 is YYNGEE. CDR3: CASSSPREPNNEQFF. The CDR3, as DNA: TGTGCCAGCAGCTCCCCTCGCGAGCCCAACAATGAGCAGTTCTTC.